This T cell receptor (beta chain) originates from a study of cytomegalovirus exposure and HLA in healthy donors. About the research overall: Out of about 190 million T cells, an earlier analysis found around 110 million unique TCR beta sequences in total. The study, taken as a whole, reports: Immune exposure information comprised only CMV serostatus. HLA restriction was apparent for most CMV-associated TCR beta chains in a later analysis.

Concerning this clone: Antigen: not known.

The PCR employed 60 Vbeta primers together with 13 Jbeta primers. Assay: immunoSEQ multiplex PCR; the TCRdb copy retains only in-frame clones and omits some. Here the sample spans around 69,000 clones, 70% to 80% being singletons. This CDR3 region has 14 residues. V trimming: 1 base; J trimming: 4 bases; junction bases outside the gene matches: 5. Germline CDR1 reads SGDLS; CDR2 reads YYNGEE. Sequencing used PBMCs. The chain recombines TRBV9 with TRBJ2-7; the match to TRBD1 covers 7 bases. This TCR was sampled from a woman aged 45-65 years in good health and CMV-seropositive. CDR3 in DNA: TGTGCCAGCAGCGTACGTGACAGGGCATACGAGCAGTACTTC. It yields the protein CASSVRDRAYEQYF.